This T cell receptor (beta chain) was obtained from a study of shared clonotypes between healthy human individuals. About 30,000 T cell genomes, or around 180 ng DNA, went into the sorted-subset replicate PCRs. The assay was immunoSEQ multiplex PCR, and TCRdb's table has in-frame clones only and misses some. The sample lists a few million clones; around 92% were seen once. Naive CD4+ cells were CD45RA-selected; the remaining cells were memory. Turning to this clone: The antigen remains unidentified.

General study results and limits: Clonotypes shared by all four donors outscored non-shared clonotypes in generation probability.

V was pared by 3 bases and J by 0 bases, with 8 bases between. The CDR3 runs to 15 residues. CDR1 MDHEN and CDR2 SYDVKM come from the germline V gene. This clonotype was sampled from a man aged 18 to 29 in good health. Some clones in this sample may be carry-over from other donors' samples. The material sequenced was naive CD4+ T cells from PBMCs. The subset: CD45RA+ positively selected. The V gene is TRBV28, the J gene TRBJ1-4; D gene ambiguous. The CDR3 DNA is TGTGCCAGCAGTTTTAAAGCTGCAACTAATGAAAAACTGTTTTTT. Residues: CASSFKAATNEKLFF.